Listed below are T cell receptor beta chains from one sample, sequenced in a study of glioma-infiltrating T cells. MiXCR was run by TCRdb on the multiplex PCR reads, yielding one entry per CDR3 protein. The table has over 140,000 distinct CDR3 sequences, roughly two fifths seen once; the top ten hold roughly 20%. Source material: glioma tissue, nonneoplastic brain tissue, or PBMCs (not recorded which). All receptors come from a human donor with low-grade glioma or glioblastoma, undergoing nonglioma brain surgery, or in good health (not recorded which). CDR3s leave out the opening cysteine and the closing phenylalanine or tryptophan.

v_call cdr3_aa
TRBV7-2 ASSKDTGGAGKLF
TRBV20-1 SASRVDEQF
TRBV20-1 SARAITYNEQF
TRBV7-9 ASSAGQGAANEKLF
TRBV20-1 SAIGSSYEQY
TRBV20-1 SARPTSQRGDTQY
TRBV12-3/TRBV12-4 ASTSGLADTDTQY
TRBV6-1 ASSPMNRGNTEAF
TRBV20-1 SARYVTGVGSPLH
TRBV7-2 ASSLVGRGNSPLH
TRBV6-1 ASRPPNQPQH
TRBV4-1 ASSPRTLNYGYT
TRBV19 ASSKELTKGSPLH
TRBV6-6 ASSYSTGFETQY
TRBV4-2 ASSQEDTSYEQY
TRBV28 ASSIAGLANEQY
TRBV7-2 ASSRGGVGQETQY
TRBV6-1 ASSDRARGETQY
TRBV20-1 SDRPLAGGNEQF
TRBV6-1 ASSPNYAQETQY
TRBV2 ASSEYIGPEAF
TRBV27 ASSGRLASTNTGELF
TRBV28 ASSLNIRELSTDTQY
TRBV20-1 SATGRAVSVYNEQF
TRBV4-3 ASSQAGSAQY
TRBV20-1 SARDLAVNEQF
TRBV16 ASSQSPQIQETQY
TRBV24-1 ATSDSKAGTILDGYT
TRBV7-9 ASSLGSPSTEAF
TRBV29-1 SALDRNYGYT
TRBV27 ASSLSIAGVRTDTQY
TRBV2 ASSWDSPYNEQF
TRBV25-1 ASKEGMDTEAF
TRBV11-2 ASSLVGGNQPQH
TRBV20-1 SAGLGGLNTEAF
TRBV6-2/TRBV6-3 ANALSRGVQETQY
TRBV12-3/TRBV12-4 ASSAGTRGGEQY
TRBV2 ASSEERARFPLH
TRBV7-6 ASSLSGRALGETQY
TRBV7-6 ASSSEGLSRGN
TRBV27 ASSSAGAQPINGYT
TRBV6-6 VSSYRGLETQY
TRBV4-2 ASSQEGTERQETQY
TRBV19 ASSIPGQGADYHFDGYT
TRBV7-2 ASSLVLAITDTQY
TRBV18 ASSPPGGVGQPQH
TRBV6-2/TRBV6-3 ASSLQGGATEAF
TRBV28 ASSLQVTDTQY
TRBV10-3 AISERLLYEQY
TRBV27 ASSPVQGLSPLH
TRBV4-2 ASSQISGRTDTQY
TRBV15 ATSRDRGSGNPQF